The TCR beta chain under discussion was sequenced for a study of identifying expanded T cells in peripheral blood. Points from the study as a whole: Variance in clone template counts between approximately two-week samples significantly increased with total template count across all healthy donors. Technical replicates showed around 1.1 changed clones; two weeks approximately 16; four weeks 19.

Profiling relied on immunoSEQ multiplex PCR, and the TCRdb table lists in-frame clones only, not all of them. The repertoire holds about 100,000 clones, with approximately 89% as singletons. Looked up from germline, CDR1 is SGHRS and CDR2 is YFSETQ. The V gene lost 2 bases and the J gene lost 7 bases, with 13 bases spanning the gap. This CDR3 comprises 15 residues. As for this clone: Its specificity is unknown.

V is TRBV5-1 and J is TRBJ1-6; TRBD1 might be the D (5 bases). This TCR was sampled from a person aged 18 to 75 in good health. Material: blood. CDR3 nucleotide sequence: TGCGCCAGCAGCTTCGGGGGGATAGCGAATTCACCCCTCCACTTT. This encodes CASSFGGIANSPLHF.